Reported below is one TCR beta chain. This entry belongs to a study of shared clonotypes between healthy human individuals. Libraries were prepared by immunoSEQ multiplex PCR; TCRdb keeps only in-frame clonotypes and omits some of them. The data hold about 650,000 clones, with nearly 97% observed a single time. The V and J ends lost 6 bases and 0 bases respectively, with 6 bases between them. Germline assignment: CDR1 MDHEN and CDR2 SYDVKM. The CDR3 is 12 amino acids. Naive CD8 cells lacked CD45RO and underwent positive selection for CCR7, leaving out terminally differentiated effector memory CD45RA+ cells.

This receptor was taken from a young woman in good health. Source material: naive CD8+ T cells sorted from blood. The chain couples TRBV28 to TRBJ2-7; D remains unclear. CDR3 region: CASSFPSYEQYF. In DNA form, the CDR3 reads TGTGCCAGCAGCTTTCCCTCCTACGAGCAGTACTTC.